This T cell receptor (beta chain) was documented in a study of T-cell memory formation after mild COVID-19. Study-wide background: The TCR clusters were mostly specific to one donor. Study outcomes and limitations: The study found balanced CD4/CD8 in clones contracting day 15 to 85 and a CD4+ lean in later expanders. Shrinking CD4+ clones were chiefly CM and EM; CD8+ ones were chiefly EMRA.

Constant-segment primers were used for 5'RACE, and the resulting TCR alpha and TCR beta cDNA libraries carried sample barcodes and UMIs. TCRdb redid the calling of the 5' RACE reads with MiXCR, one entry per CDR3 protein. The sample shows roughly 550,000 distinct CDR3 sequences, around 21% of them seen only once. This CDR3 contains 20 residues. CDR1 is SGHTA, CDR2 FQGNSA, per germline. V lost 3 bases to trimming and J lost 4 bases; unmatched junction nucleotides: 15. As concerns this clonotype: The antigen remains unidentified.

Sequencing used PBMCs or a T cell subset sorted from them (not recorded which). V usage is TRBV7-2 and J usage is TRBJ2-3, with TRBD2 identical over 14 bases. The source of this sequence is an adult woman who had mild COVID-19 (a few samples of this study predate the infection). Cell type and time point are not known. This CDR3 reads CASSFSITGLAGESPDTQYF. In DNA, the CDR3 is TGTGCCAGCAGCTTCTCGATCACGGGACTAGCGGGAGAGTCCCCAGATACGCAGTATTTT.